This T cell receptor (beta chain) is drawn from a study of response to subunit inactivated influenza vaccine. As to this clonotype: Its antigen is not known.

MiXCR was run by TCRdb on the RT-PCR reads, yielding one entry per CDR3 protein. The sample records around 580,000 distinct CDR3 sequences, about 10% being singletons. Per the germline V gene, CDR1 is MNHEY and CDR2 is SMNVEV (reference sequence). The ends lost 6 bases at V and 4 bases at J; junction bases unmatched: 12. This CDR3 comprises 17 residues. Study results and caveats: The study's authors posited that every seasonal influenza vaccination enlists few new T cells.

Sequenced material: PBMCs from blood, taken on the day of vaccination. The chain links TRBV27 to TRBJ2-2; 9 bases are a match to TRBD1. The sequence was collected from a man aged 50 to 60 who received an inactivated influenza vaccine. The CDR3 DNA is TGTGCCAGCAGACGGGACAGGGCAGTAGGGATCACCGGGGAGCTGTTTTTT. This encodes CASRRDRAVGITGELFF.